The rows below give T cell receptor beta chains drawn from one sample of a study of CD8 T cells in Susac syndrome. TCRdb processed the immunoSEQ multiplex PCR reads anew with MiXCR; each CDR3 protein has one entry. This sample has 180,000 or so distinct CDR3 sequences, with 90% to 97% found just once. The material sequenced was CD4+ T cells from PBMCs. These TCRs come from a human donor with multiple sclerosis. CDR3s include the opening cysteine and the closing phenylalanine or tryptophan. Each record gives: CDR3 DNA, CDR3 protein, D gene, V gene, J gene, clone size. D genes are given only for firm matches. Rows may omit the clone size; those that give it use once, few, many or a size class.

CDR3nt: TGTGCCACCAGCAGAGATCCCATCTCCCACGAGCAGTACTTC
CDR3aa: CATSRDPISHEQYF
d_gene: NA
v_gene: TRBV15
j_gene: TRBJ2-7
abundance: NA

CDR3nt: TGTGCCAGCAGCCCAACAGTTAGCGGGGGGACTCGTGAGCAGTTCTTC
CDR3aa: CASSPTVSGGTREQFF
d_gene: TRBD2
v_gene: TRBV3-1
j_gene: TRBJ2-1
abundance: NA

CDR3nt: TGCGCCAGCAGAAATCAGGGCGCGGAGACCCAGTACTTC
CDR3aa: CASRNQGAETQYF
d_gene: NA
v_gene: TRBV5-1
j_gene: TRBJ2-5
abundance: NA

CDR3nt: TGCAGTGCTAGGGTCGGGACAGGCGCTTCACCCCTCCACTTT
CDR3aa: CSARVGTGASPLHF
d_gene: TRBD1
v_gene: TRBV20-1
j_gene: TRBJ1-6
abundance: NA

CDR3nt: TGTGCCTGGAGGAGGGCTATGGTCTACGAGCAGTACTTC
CDR3aa: CAWRRAMVYEQYF
d_gene: NA
v_gene: TRBV30
j_gene: TRBJ2-7
abundance: NA

CDR3nt: TGTGCCAGTACCGTACTCGACCACGGGGAGCTGTTTTTT
CDR3aa: CASTVLDHGELFF
d_gene: NA
v_gene: TRBV19
j_gene: TRBJ2-2
abundance: NA

CDR3nt: TGCAGCGTTGTTGAGGGGTCCAATGAGCAGTTCTTC
CDR3aa: CSVVEGSNEQFF
d_gene: NA
v_gene: TRBV29-1
j_gene: TRBJ2-1
abundance: NA

CDR3nt: TGTGCCAGCAGCCTAGGATCGTCTACTGAAGCTTTCTTT
CDR3aa: CASSLGSSTEAFF
d_gene: NA
v_gene: TRBV12-3/TRBV12-4
j_gene: TRBJ1-1
abundance: NA

CDR3nt: TGTGCCAGCAGCGCGCAAGGGAGGACTGAAGCTTTCTTT
CDR3aa: CASSAQGRTEAFF
d_gene: NA
v_gene: TRBV9
j_gene: TRBJ1-1
abundance: NA

CDR3nt: TGTGCCAGCAGCTTAGGGCGACGGAGCAATGAGCAGTTCTTC
CDR3aa: CASSLGRRSNEQFF
d_gene: NA
v_gene: TRBV7-2
j_gene: TRBJ2-1
abundance: NA

CDR3nt: TGTGCCTGGAGTCAGACAGGGGATGGCTACACCTTC
CDR3aa: CAWSQTGDGYTF
d_gene: TRBD1
v_gene: TRBV30
j_gene: TRBJ1-2
abundance: NA

CDR3nt: TGTGCCAGTAGTAGACTGGACAGAGTTGCGTACAATGAGCAGTTCTTC
CDR3aa: CASSRLDRVAYNEQFF
d_gene: NA
v_gene: TRBV19
j_gene: TRBJ2-1
abundance: NA

CDR3nt: TGTGCCAGCAGCGGCGGACAGGGGTGGGGCTACACCTTC
CDR3aa: CASSGGQGWGYTF
d_gene: TRBD1
v_gene: TRBV9
j_gene: TRBJ1-2
abundance: NA

CDR3nt: TGTGCCAGCAGTTTATTCCCCCTCGACAATGAGCAGTTCTTC
CDR3aa: CASSLFPLDNEQFF
d_gene: NA
v_gene: TRBV12-3/TRBV12-4
j_gene: TRBJ2-1
abundance: NA

CDR3nt: TGCGCCAGCAGCCAAGCAGTGACACAGGGACTAAATGAGGGCACTGAAGCTTTCTTT
CDR3aa: CASSQAVTQGLNEGTEAFF
d_gene: NA
v_gene: TRBV4-1
j_gene: TRBJ1-1
abundance: NA

CDR3nt: TGTGCCAGCAGCCTCGGGACTAGCGGTTACAATGAGCAGTTCTTC
CDR3aa: CASSLGTSGYNEQFF
d_gene: TRBD2
v_gene: TRBV7-9
j_gene: TRBJ2-1
abundance: NA

CDR3nt: TGTGCCAGCAGCCAATGGAGGACCTACTACACCTTC
CDR3aa: CASSQWRTYYTF
d_gene: NA
v_gene: TRBV3-1
j_gene: TRBJ1-2
abundance: NA

CDR3nt: TGTGCCAGCAGCTTAGAGAGGGGAAGGGACGAGCAGTACTTC
CDR3aa: CASSLERGRDEQYF
d_gene: NA
v_gene: TRBV7-9
j_gene: TRBJ2-7
abundance: NA

CDR3nt: TGTGCCACCAGTGATTTTCGCGGGGACAGGGGCAGCACAGATACGCAGTATTTT
CDR3aa: CATSDFRGDRGSTDTQYF
d_gene: TRBD1
v_gene: TRBV24-1
j_gene: TRBJ2-3
abundance: NA

CDR3nt: TGCGCCAGCAGCTCCGCACGGACAGGGACGAGGAATTCACCCCTCCACTTT
CDR3aa: CASSSARTGTRNSPLHF
d_gene: TRBD1
v_gene: TRBV5-1
j_gene: TRBJ1-6
abundance: NA

CDR3nt: TGCAGCGTTGGGACAGCGCCCTATGGCTACACCTTC
CDR3aa: CSVGTAPYGYTF
d_gene: NA
v_gene: TRBV29-1
j_gene: TRBJ1-2
abundance: NA

CDR3nt: TGCAGTGCCGAAAGGACAGTTCAAGAGACCCAGTACTTC
CDR3aa: CSAERTVQETQYF
d_gene: NA
v_gene: TRBV20-1
j_gene: TRBJ2-5
abundance: few

CDR3nt: TGTGCCAGCCTCGGACTAGTTGGAGGGTACGAGCAGTACTTC
CDR3aa: CASLGLVGGYEQYF
d_gene: TRBD2
v_gene: TRBV2
j_gene: TRBJ2-7
abundance: NA

CDR3nt: TGCAGCGCCATAGGGGCCGCTTCGAACACCGGGGAGCTGTTTTTT
CDR3aa: CSAIGAASNTGELFF
d_gene: NA
v_gene: TRBV29-1
j_gene: TRBJ2-2
abundance: once

CDR3nt: TGTGCCTGGAGAGGAACAGGGGCTTCTGGGGCCAACGTCCTGACTTTC
CDR3aa: CAWRGTGASGANVLTF
d_gene: TRBD1
v_gene: TRBV30
j_gene: TRBJ2-6
abundance: NA

CDR3nt: TGTGCCAGCAGCTTCACAATGGGACGGCGATTTTACGAGCAGTACTTC
CDR3aa: CASSFTMGRRFYEQYF
d_gene: NA
v_gene: TRBV13
j_gene: TRBJ2-7
abundance: once

CDR3nt: TGTGCCAGCAGGGAACAGGGGAACTATGGCTACACCTTC
CDR3aa: CASREQGNYGYTF
d_gene: TRBD1
v_gene: TRBV12-3/TRBV12-4
j_gene: TRBJ1-2
abundance: NA

CDR3nt: TGTGCCAGCAGCCCCCAAGGTCAGGGGGGCTGGGCAGATACGCAGTATTTT
CDR3aa: CASSPQGQGGWADTQYF
d_gene: NA
v_gene: TRBV3-1
j_gene: TRBJ2-3
abundance: NA

CDR3nt: TGTGCCAGTACGGACAGCCCCGGGCGGACCTATGGCTACACCTTC
CDR3aa: CASTDSPGRTYGYTF
d_gene: NA
v_gene: TRBV19
j_gene: TRBJ1-2
abundance: NA

CDR3nt: TGTGCCAGCAGCTCAGGTGTAGTCAGCACAGATACGCAGTATTTT
CDR3aa: CASSSGVVSTDTQYF
d_gene: NA
v_gene: TRBV9
j_gene: TRBJ2-3
abundance: NA

CDR3nt: TGTGCCAGCAGTAGCTCAATGGACAGTGAAGCTTTCTTT
CDR3aa: CASSSSMDSEAFF
d_gene: NA
v_gene: TRBV6-4
j_gene: TRBJ1-1
abundance: NA

CDR3nt: TGTGCCATCAAGGGACAGGGCACCTACGAGCAGTACTTC
CDR3aa: CAIKGQGTYEQYF
d_gene: TRBD1
v_gene: TRBV10-3
j_gene: TRBJ2-7
abundance: NA

CDR3nt: TGTGCTAGTGGTGGGAGGTCCGGGGATCAGCCCCAGCATTTT
CDR3aa: CASGGRSGDQPQHF
d_gene: NA
v_gene: TRBV12-5
j_gene: TRBJ1-5
abundance: NA

CDR3nt: TGTGCCAGCAGCTTTACAGGGGATTTTCAGCCCCAGCATTTT
CDR3aa: CASSFTGDFQPQHF
d_gene: TRBD1
v_gene: TRBV7-9
j_gene: TRBJ1-5
abundance: NA

CDR3nt: TGCAGCGTCCTAAGGACAGGGGTAAGCTACGAGCAGTACTTC
CDR3aa: CSVLRTGVSYEQYF
d_gene: TRBD1
v_gene: TRBV29-1
j_gene: TRBJ2-7
abundance: once

CDR3nt: TGTGCTAGCAGCTCCCGGTCGGGTGTAGAGCAGTACTTC
CDR3aa: CASSSRSGVEQYF
d_gene: NA
v_gene: TRBV7-7
j_gene: TRBJ2-7
abundance: NA

CDR3nt: TGTGCCAGCAGGCGTCGGGAGTCCCGAACTAGCCCCTATGGCTACACCTTC
CDR3aa: CASRRRESRTSPYGYTF
d_gene: NA
v_gene: TRBV7-2
j_gene: TRBJ1-2
abundance: NA

CDR3nt: TGCAGTGCCCCCCGATGGCAGGGAGCTAACTATGGCTACACCTTC
CDR3aa: CSAPRWQGANYGYTF
d_gene: NA
v_gene: TRBV20-1
j_gene: TRBJ1-2
abundance: NA

CDR3nt: TGTGCCAGCAGTTTCCAAGGGGAAATCGTTGAGCAGTACTTC
CDR3aa: CASSFQGEIVEQYF
d_gene: NA
v_gene: TRBV7-9
j_gene: TRBJ2-7
abundance: once

CDR3nt: TGTGCCAGCCACACGAGTACCGGGGAGCTGTTTTTT
CDR3aa: CASHTSTGELFF
d_gene: NA
v_gene: TRBV19
j_gene: TRBJ2-2
abundance: NA

CDR3nt: TGTGCCAGTATGGGGGGGACAGGGACCTACGAGCAGTACTTC
CDR3aa: CASMGGTGTYEQYF
d_gene: TRBD1
v_gene: TRBV19
j_gene: TRBJ2-7
abundance: NA

CDR3nt: TGCGCCAGCACCCGATTGTCGGGACAGGGATACAATGAGCAGTTCTTC
CDR3aa: CASTRLSGQGYNEQFF
d_gene: TRBD1
v_gene: TRBV5-1
j_gene: TRBJ2-1
abundance: NA

CDR3nt: TGCAGCGTTGACCAGTCGCCTGGCTACACCTTC
CDR3aa: CSVDQSPGYTF
d_gene: NA
v_gene: TRBV29-1
j_gene: TRBJ1-2
abundance: NA

CDR3nt: TGCAGTATGGGCGGGGGGCCCCCCTACAATGAGCAGTTCTTC
CDR3aa: CSMGGGPPYNEQFF
d_gene: TRBD2
v_gene: TRBV20-1
j_gene: TRBJ2-1
abundance: NA

CDR3nt: TGTGCCAGCAGCCAAGGCGGGGTACGATTTGGAGAGACCCAGTACTTC
CDR3aa: CASSQGGVRFGETQYF
d_gene: NA
v_gene: TRBV14
j_gene: TRBJ2-5
abundance: NA

CDR3nt: TGTGCCAGCAGTACCGGAACAGGGCACGAGCAGTACTTC
CDR3aa: CASSTGTGHEQYF
d_gene: NA
v_gene: TRBV6-5
j_gene: TRBJ2-7
abundance: NA

CDR3nt: TGTGCCAGCTCACCAAGCGGGACGGGAAGCGCTAACTATGGCTACACCTTC
CDR3aa: CASSPSGTGSANYGYTF
d_gene: NA
v_gene: TRBV18
j_gene: TRBJ1-2
abundance: NA

CDR3nt: TGCAGTGCGCTCTCGGGGGGGACTAATGAAAAACTGTTTTTT
CDR3aa: CSALSGGTNEKLFF
d_gene: NA
v_gene: TRBV20-1
j_gene: TRBJ1-4
abundance: NA

CDR3nt: TGTGCCATCAACGACAGGGGAAGAAATCAGCCCCAGCATTTT
CDR3aa: CAINDRGRNQPQHF
d_gene: TRBD1
v_gene: TRBV10-3
j_gene: TRBJ1-5
abundance: NA

CDR3nt: TGCGCCAGCAGCCCGGGACTAGCGGGGGGCGAAAGCTCCTACAATGAGCAGTTCTTC
CDR3aa: CASSPGLAGGESSYNEQFF
d_gene: TRBD2
v_gene: TRBV5-1
j_gene: TRBJ2-1
abundance: NA

CDR3nt: TGTGCCAGCAGCTTTTTTGGGGCCAACGTCCTGACTTTC
CDR3aa: CASSFFGANVLTF
d_gene: NA
v_gene: TRBV14
j_gene: TRBJ2-6
abundance: NA

CDR3nt: TGTGCCAGCAGCTCCGCGGGAGGGGGCCTACCCCTCCACTTT
CDR3aa: CASSSAGGGLPLHF
d_gene: TRBD1
v_gene: TRBV7-6
j_gene: TRBJ1-6
abundance: NA